This is a list of T cell receptor beta chains from one sample in a study of siplizumab effects on memory and regulatory T cells. Repertoires were generated with immunoSEQ multiplex PCR, while TCRdb's copy carries only in-frame clones and drops some. The top ten hold under 0.15% of the sample, which has about 100,000 clones, more than 85% seen once. The sample comprised CD4+ T cells sorted from blood. The receptors come from a human donor in good health. Both conserved end residues are part of each CDR3. The order of the fields is D gene, V gene, clone size, J gene, CDR3 protein, CDR3 DNA. A D gene is named only where the DNA matches it firmly. Clone size is shown for a subset of rows, as once, few, many or a class of expanded clone.

NA	TRBV11-2	NA	TRBJ1-6	CASSQNGYSPLHF	TGTGCCAGCAGCCAAAACGGATATTCACCCCTCCACTTT
TRBD1	TRBV27	NA	TRBJ1-4	CASSPERGRGEKLFF	TGTGCCAGCAGTCCGGAGAGGGGGCGGGGTGAAAAACTGTTTTTT
TRBD1	TRBV9	once	TRBJ2-7	CASWWTGISYEQYF	TGTGCCAGCTGGTGGACAGGGATTTCCTACGAGCAGTACTTC
NA	TRBV12-5	few	TRBJ2-4	CASGLVPDIQYF	TGTGCTAGTGGTTTGGTCCCCGACATTCAGTACTTC
NA	TRBV19	NA	TRBJ2-1	CASSIPNEQFF	TGTGCCAGTAGTATCCCCAATGAGCAGTTCTTC
NA	TRBV5-4	once	TRBJ2-7	CASSLFALGQRSYEQYF	TGTGCCAGCAGCTTGTTTGCCCTCGGACAGCGCTCCTACGAGCAGTACTTC
TRBD1	TRBV18	NA	TRBJ2-7	CASSPPARGSYEQYF	TGTGCCAGCTCACCACCGGCCAGGGGGTCCTACGAGCAGTACTTC
TRBD2	TRBV6-5	NA	TRBJ2-7	CASSSFPTSSYEQYF	TGTGCCAGCAGTTCCTTCCCGACTAGCAGCTACGAGCAGTACTTC
NA	TRBV28	NA	TRBJ1-2	CASTTTNYGYTF	TGTGCCAGCACCACAACTAACTATGGCTACACCTTC
TRBD1	TRBV6-1	NA	TRBJ1-5	CASRGGQGRNQPQHF	TGTGCCAGCAGGGGGGGACAGGGGCGGAATCAGCCCCAGCATTTT
NA	TRBV6-4	NA	TRBJ2-2	CASSPRPTSTGELFF	TGTGCCAGCAGTCCCCGACCGACGTCCACCGGGGAGCTGTTTTTT
TRBD1	TRBV10-3	NA	TRBJ1-2	CAISEFAGTGDYGYTF	TGTGCCATCAGTGAGTTCGCCGGGACAGGGGACTATGGCTACACCTTC
TRBD1	TRBV28	NA	TRBJ1-2	CASVTGGYGYTF	TGTGCCAGCGTGACAGGGGGCTATGGCTACACCTTC
NA	TRBV7-6	NA	TRBJ1-3	CASSLAGPASGNTIYF	TGTGCCAGCAGCTTAGCCGGCCCAGCCTCTGGAAACACCATATATTTT
TRBD1	TRBV27	NA	TRBJ2-4	CASRMHGRQGDTSLAKNIQYF	TGTGCCAGCAGAATGCACGGTAGACAGGGGGATACGAGCTTAGCCAAAAACATTCAGTACTTC
TRBD2	TRBV4-1	once	TRBJ2-7	CASRPSGGLGEQYF	TGCGCCAGCAGACCTAGCGGGGGTCTTGGCGAGCAGTACTTC
NA	TRBV30	NA	TRBJ1-6	CAWRAKGVYNSPLHF	TGTGCCTGGAGGGCTAAGGGAGTTTATAATTCACCCCTCCACTTT
TRBD1	TRBV28	NA	TRBJ2-2	CASSHTGGAAGELFF	TGTGCCAGCAGTCATACAGGGGGCGCGGCCGGGGAGCTGTTTTTT
NA	TRBV6-6	NA	TRBJ1-4	CASSSGRVNGYEKLFF	TGTGCCAGCAGTTCGGGCAGGGTGAACGGTTATGAAAAACTGTTTTTT
TRBD1	TRBV7-6	NA	TRBJ1-1	CASSSTPGGALNTEAFF	TGTGCCAGCAGCTCTACCCCAGGGGGCGCTTTGAACACTGAAGCTTTCTTT
NA	TRBV7-2	NA	TRBJ1-1	CASSLGGVRNTEAFF	TGTGCCAGCAGCTTAGGAGGGGTGAGGAACACTGAAGCTTTCTTT
NA	TRBV28	NA	TRBJ1-1	CASSLGTGAMGEAFF	TGTGCCAGCAGTTTAGGGACGGGGGCAATGGGTGAAGCTTTCTTT
TRBD1	TRBV4-2	NA	TRBJ2-3	CASSQDLDRGSTDTQYF	TGTGCCAGCAGCCAAGATCTGGACAGGGGCAGCACAGATACGCAGTATTTT
NA	TRBV25-1	NA	TRBJ2-3	CASSKPRQTDTQYF	TGTGCCAGCAGTAAACCTAGACAGACAGATACGCAGTATTTT
NA	TRBV7-2	NA	TRBJ2-3	CASSLVDLDTQYF	TGTGCCAGCAGCTTAGTGGACTTAGATACGCAGTATTTT
NA	TRBV28	NA	TRBJ1-4	CASMLGGSEKLFF	TGTGCCAGCATGCTCGGGGGGAGTGAAAAACTGTTTTTT
NA	TRBV29-1	once	TRBJ2-1	CSVDRGKAYNEQFF	TGCAGCGTTGATAGGGGGAAGGCCTACAATGAGCAGTTCTTC
TRBD2	TRBV7-9	NA	TRBJ2-5	CASSRTGTTKETQYF	TGTGCCAGCAGCAGAACCGGGACTACTAAAGAGACCCAGTACTTC
NA	TRBV5-5	NA	TRBJ1-1	CASSLLVTDTEAFF	TGTGCCAGCAGCTTGTTAGTGACGGACACTGAAGCTTTCTTT
TRBD1	TRBV6-5	once	TRBJ2-7	CASSSTGYEQYF	TGTGCCAGCAGCTCGACAGGGTACGAGCAGTACTTC
TRBD2	TRBV5-1	NA	TRBJ2-5	CASSPGTSGGETQYF	TGCGCCAGCAGCCCCGGGACTAGCGGGGGGGAGACCCAGTACTTC
NA	TRBV5-1	NA	TRBJ2-5	CASSRYSTEETQYF	TGCGCCAGCAGCAGGTACAGCACCGAAGAGACCCAGTACTTC